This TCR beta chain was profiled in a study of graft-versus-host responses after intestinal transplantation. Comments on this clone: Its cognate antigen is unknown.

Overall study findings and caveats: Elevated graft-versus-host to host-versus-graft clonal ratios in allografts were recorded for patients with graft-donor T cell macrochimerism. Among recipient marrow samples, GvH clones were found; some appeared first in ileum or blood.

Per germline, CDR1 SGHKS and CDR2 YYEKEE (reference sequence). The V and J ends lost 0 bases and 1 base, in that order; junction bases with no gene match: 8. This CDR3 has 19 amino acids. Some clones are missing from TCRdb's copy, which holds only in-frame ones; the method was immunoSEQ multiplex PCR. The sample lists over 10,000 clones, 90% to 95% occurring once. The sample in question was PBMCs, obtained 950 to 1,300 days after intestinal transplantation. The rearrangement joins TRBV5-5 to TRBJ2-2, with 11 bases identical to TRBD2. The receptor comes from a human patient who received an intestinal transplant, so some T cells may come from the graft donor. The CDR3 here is CASSLDLLAGALNTGELFF. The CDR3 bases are TGTGCCAGCAGCTTGGATCTACTAGCGGGGGCCCTGAACACCGGGGAGCTGTTTTTT.